These 14 T cell receptor beta chains originate from one sample sequenced in a study of blood T cell repertoires in COVID-19. This table comes from immunoSEQ multiplex PCR, and its TCRdb copy is limited to in-frame clones, with some not included. The sample gives approximately 150,000 clones, over 80% of which show up once; approximately 10% is in the top ten. Sequenced input: PBMCs or T cells enriched from blood (not recorded which). The receptors originated from a man aged 55 to 70 who had recovered from COVID-19.

CDR3: CATEQGFDQPQHF. The CDR3 nucleotides are TGTGCTACGGAACAGGGGTTCGATCAGCCCCAGCATTTT. The rearrangement uses TRBV30 and TRBJ1-5, with 7 bases fitting TRBD1. CDR1 and CDR2 (germline): GTSNPN, SVGIG (reference sequence). This CDR3 is 13 amino acids long.

The DNA of the CDR3 is TGTGCCAGCAGCTCGAACTTGAACCCCTACGAGCAGTACTTC. Amino acid sequence: CASSSNLNPYEQYF. The J gene is TRBJ2-7, the V gene TRBV7-9; the D is unclear. Looked up from germline, CDR1 is SEHNR and CDR2 is FQNEAQ (reference sequence). Trimming pared 4 bases from V and 2 bases from J, leaving 12 bases between. This CDR3 has 14 amino acids.

V usage is TRBV28 and J usage is TRBJ2-1, with D perhaps TRBD1 (6 bases). With 8 bases removed from V and 0 bases from J, the gap between germline ends came to 8 bases. Germline V gives CDR1 MDHEN, CDR2 SYDVKM. This CDR3 is built from 13 residues. CDR3 loop: CASQDSSYNEQFF. The CDR3 DNA follows: TGTGCCAGCCAGGACAGCTCCTACAATGAGCAGTTCTTC.

This CDR3 is CASNSGRQETQYF. The CDR3 DNA reads TGTGCCAGCAATTCGGGTCGCCAAGAGACCCAGTACTTC. The chain is built from TRBV12-3 or TRBV12-4 and TRBJ2-5; no definite D call. The CDR3 has 13 residues. Trimming removed 7 bases at V and 1 base at J, with 10 bases between.

The V and J genes are TRBV30 and TRBJ2-7; D ambiguous. Germline lookup yields CDR1 GTSNPN and CDR2 SVGIG (reference sequence). Trimming cost V 4 bases and J 0 bases, with 13 bases left between them. The CDR3 is made up of 14 amino acids. CDR3 residues: CAWKAPHSSYEQYF. The CDR3 coding sequence is TGTGCCTGGAAGGCCCCCCACAGCTCCTACGAGCAGTACTTC.

The chain joins TRBV29-1 to TRBJ1-2; 7 bases are a match to TRBD1. This CDR3 has 15 residues. J lost 0 bases, V lost 4 bases, and 8 bases had no gene match. Germline lookup yields CDR1 SQVTM and CDR2 ANQGSEA. The CDR3: CSVGAGGSSNYGYTF. CDR3 sequence (DNA): TGCAGCGTTGGGGCAGGGGGTTCCTCTAACTATGGCTACACCTTC.

The V and J genes are TRBV13 and TRBJ1-3; 11 nucleotides agree with TRBD1. Germline CDR1 and CDR2: PRHDT and FYEKMQ (reference sequence). The CDR3 has 15 residues. Unmatched junction bases numbered 4, after V lost 5 bases and J lost 4 bases. The CDR3 loop is CASSGGQGGGNTIYF. CDR3 sequence (DNA): TGTGCCAGCAGCGGGGGACAGGGGGGAGGAAACACCATATATTTT. The full variable domain, in which reference TRBV13 and TRBJ1-3 provide the parts outside the CDR3, is AAGVIQSPRHLIKEKRETATLKCYPIPRHDTVYWYQQGPGQDPQFLISFYEKMQSDKGSIPDRFSAQQFSDYHSELNMSSLELGDSALYFCASSGGQGGGNTIYFGEGSWLTVV.

In its sample, this clone was seen once. The chain joins TRBV10-3 to TRBJ1-2, with D unclear. The CDR3 spans 12 residues. Germline-derived CDR1 and CDR2 are ENHRY and SYGVKD. V lost 8 bases and J lost 5, with 12 bases in between. As DNA, the CDR3 is TGTGCCATCGATCGGGGTGGATATGGCTACACCTTC. Protein: CAIDRGGYGYTF.

The chain carries TRBV6-1 and TRBJ2-6; D gene uncertain. Trimming took 3 bases from V and 1 from J, leaving 13 bases between them. This CDR3 has 17 amino acids. Germline V gives CDR1 MNHNS, CDR2 SASEGT. The CDR3 coding sequence is TGTGCCAGCAGTGAGGGCAGACCCCATTCTGGGGCCAACGTCCTGACTTTC. Its translation is CASSEGRPHSGANVLTF.

V gene TRBV18 combines with J gene TRBJ2-2, with 7 bases matching TRBD1. This CDR3 has 14 residues. Trimming took 6 bases from V and 3 from J; bases not matched to a gene: 4. Germline CDR1 reads KGHSH; CDR2 reads LQKENI. The DNA for the CDR3 is TGTGCCAGCTCCCCCGACAGGGACACCGGGGAGCTGTTTTTT. It translates to CASSPDRDTGELFF.

The CDR3 DNA is TGTGCCAGCAGCGTACGTCGAGGGGGTCAGGGGGAGCAGTACTTC. Protein: CASSVRRGGQGEQYF. This rearrangement joins TRBV7-7 to TRBJ2-7; the D gene is possibly TRBD1 (6 bases). In germline, CDR1 is SSHAT, CDR2 FNYEAQ (reference sequence). The CDR3 extends over 15 amino acids. V dropped 5 bases and J dropped 7 bases, with 21 bases sitting between them.

This sequence joins TRBV27 and TRBJ2-1; 9 nucleotides align to TRBD2. The CDR3 is made up of 16 amino acids. Germline CDR1 MNHEY, CDR2 SMNVEV (reference sequence). The J segment lost 0 bases and the V segment lost 4 bases, leaving 4 bases of the junction unmatched. CDR3: CASSSSAGGSYNEQFF. CDR3 nucleotide sequence: TGTGCCAGCAGTTCATCAGCGGGAGGCTCCTACAATGAGCAGTTCTTC.

The chain links TRBV5-1 to TRBJ2-7, with TRBD2 matching 10 bases. Germline trimming cut 0 bases from V and 0 bases from J; bases unmatched to any gene: 6. This CDR3 contains 17 residues. Germline CDR1 SGHRS, CDR2 YFSETQ. The CDR3: CASSLGLAGDLSYEQYF. CDR3 DNA sequence: TGCGCCAGCAGCTTGGGTCTAGCGGGAGACCTCTCCTACGAGCAGTACTTC.

The chain uses TRBV7-9 and TRBJ1-2, with D possibly being TRBD1 (5 bases). Trimming took 2 bases from V and 5 from J, leaving 21 bases between them. The CDR3 loop spans 17 amino acids. CDR1 SEHNR and CDR2 FQNEAQ come from the germline V gene (reference sequence). The CDR3 sequence: CASSLHRGRADPYGYTF. DNA for the CDR3: TGTGCCAGCAGCTTACATAGGGGTCGGGCGGACCCTTATGGCTACACCTTC.